One and the same sample provided the 26 T cell receptor beta chains below, sequenced in a study of response to subunit inactivated influenza vaccine. TCRdb reanalysed the RT-PCR reads using MiXCR and keeps one entry per CDR3 protein. The sample includes 250,000 to 350,000 distinct CDR3 sequences, approximately 23% of them seen just once. The material sequenced was PBMCs from blood, taken approximately 20 months after vaccination. The receptors derive from a man aged 50-75 years who received an inactivated influenza vaccine.

The V call is TRBV15, the J call TRBJ2-1; tentatively, D is TRBD1 or TRBD2 (6 bases each). CDR1 is LNHNV, CDR2 YYDKDF, per germline (reference sequence). CDR3 length equals 16 residues. V gave up 1 base and J gave up 7 bases, with 17 bases separating them. The CDR3 protein is CATSRVGGPRRNEQFF. The CDR3 nucleotides are TGTGCCACCAGCAGAGTGGGGGGCCCGCGTAGAAATGAGCAGTTCTTC.

This clonotype appeared a few times. The J gene is TRBJ2-2, the V gene TRBV4-1, with TRBD2 as a possible D gene (5 bases). CDR1 is MGHRA, CDR2 YSYEKL, per germline. Trimming removed 0 bases from V and 4 bases from J, with 12 bases in between. The CDR3 runs 16 residues. CDR3 loop: CASSQDSRGITGELFF. The CDR3 DNA sequence: TGCGCCAGCAGCCAAGATTCCCGGGGTATCACCGGGGAGCTGTTTTTT.

V usage is TRBV20-1 and J usage is TRBJ2-6, with 7 bases aligning to TRBD2. This CDR3 contains 16 residues. Germline V gives CDR1 DFQATT, CDR2 SNEGSKA (reference sequence). V lost 0 bases, J lost 2 bases, and 4 bases stayed unmatched. DNA of the CDR3: TGCAGTGCTAGAGACGCGGGGGTAGCTGGGGCCAACGTCCTGACTTTC. As protein: CSARDAGVAGANVLTF.

The J gene is TRBJ2-3, the V gene TRBV7-9; D call uncertain. Trimming removed 5 bases at V and 0 bases at J, with 9 bases between. This CDR3 region has 14 residues. Germline V gene data show CDR1 as SEHNR and CDR2 as FQNEAQ (reference sequence). DNA for the CDR3: TGTGCCAGCAGCCCAGACCCCAGCACAGATACGCAGTATTTT. Its protein product is CASSPDPSTDTQYF.

The rearrangement joins TRBV6-5 to TRBJ2-2; 8 bases agree with TRBD2. Trimming cost V 4 bases and J 6 bases; bases outside gene matches: 7. The germline V gene has CDR1 MNHEY and CDR2 SVGAGI. The CDR3 has 15 residues. The CDR3 region has the DNA TGTGCCAGCAGTTCCCCGGGGGGGGCCCCCGGGGAGCTGTTTTTT. Amino acid sequence: CASSSPGGAPGELFF.

This rearrangement joins TRBV2 to TRBJ2-5; 8 bases are a match to TRBD2. Germline CDR1 reads SNHLY; CDR2 reads FYNNEI. This CDR3 is 14 amino acids long. The V and J ends lost 6 bases and 7 bases, in that order; junction bases with no gene match: 10. The CDR3: CASRKTAAGGTQYF. The CDR3, as DNA: TGTGCCAGCAGAAAGACTGCGGCGGGGGGGACCCAGTACTTC.

The rearrangement links TRBV3-1 to TRBJ1-6, with no clear D. In germline, CDR1 is LGHDT, CDR2 YNNKEL (reference sequence). V gave up 1 base and J gave up 14 bases, with 6 bases separating them. CDR3 length: 11 residues. The CDR3 DNA follows: TGTGCCAGCAGCCAAGCGGATGCCCTCCACTTT. This encodes CASSQADALHF.

The chain carries TRBV5-6 and TRBJ2-7; D unresolved. The ends were cut back, 1 base at V and 0 bases at J, with 11 bases in the middle. CDR1 and CDR2 from the germline V gene are SGHDT and YYEEEE. The CDR3 is 15 residues long. DNA for the CDR3: TGTGCCAGCAGCTTGTCGGGCGTCCTCTCCTACGAGCAGTACTTC. Its protein product is CASSLSGVLSYEQYF.

This chain links TRBV5-5 with TRBJ2-2, with TRBD2 matching 11 bases. The CDR3 runs to 15 residues. Germline CDR1 and CDR2: SGHKS and YYEKEE (reference sequence). With 4 bases clipped from V and 6 bases from J, the junction kept 5 bases outside the gene matches. CDR3 nucleotide sequence: TGTGCCAGCAGCAGATATAGCGGGAGGGCCGGGGAGCTGTTTTTT. The encoded protein is CASSRYSGRAGELFF.

The V gene is TRBV6-5, the J gene TRBJ1-3; D uncertain. CDR3 length: 15 amino acids. CDR1 is MNHEY and CDR2 is SVGAGI in the germline V gene. V was trimmed by 2 bases and J by 1 base, leaving 9 bases between them. CDR3 sequence (DNA): TGTGCCAGCAGTTACAGCGGGCTATCTGGAAACACCATATATTTT. Translation gives CASSYSGLSGNTIYF.

In its sample, this clonotype was seen many times. The rearrangement uses TRBV4-1 and TRBJ1-4; 10 bases fit TRBD1. Trimming cost V 6 bases and J 3 bases; bases outside gene matches: 13. CDR3 length: 18 residues. Germline V gives CDR1 MGHRA, CDR2 YSYEKL. The CDR3 protein is CASRSGTGARLANEKLFF. CDR3 bases: TGCGCCAGCAGGTCCGGGACAGGGGCAAGATTAGCTAATGAAAAACTGTTTTTT.

This clonotype was detected only a few times. The rearrangement joins TRBV13 to TRBJ1-1, with TRBD1 as a possible D gene (6 bases). This CDR3 has 16 amino acids. With 0 bases removed from V and 7 bases from J, the gap between germline ends came to 18 bases. Germline V gene sequence: CDR1 PRHDT, CDR2 FYEKMQ (reference sequence). The CDR3 region is CASSLGRGQGRSEAFF. CDR3 nucleotides: TGTGCCAGCAGCTTAGGCCGGGGGCAGGGGAGGAGTGAAGCTTTCTTT.

The sample holds a few counts of this clonotype. The chain joins TRBV7-6 to TRBJ1-3; D remains ambiguous. Germline assignment: CDR1 SGHVS and CDR2 FNYEAQ. Trimming cost V 5 bases and J 2 bases, with 13 bases left between them. The CDR3 extends over 15 amino acids. CDR3 protein: CASSPGRRTGNTIYF. CDR3 DNA sequence: TGTGCCAGCAGCCCCGGGCGTCGAACTGGAAACACCATATATTTT.

Ten or more counts support this clonotype. In DNA form, the CDR3 reads TGTGCCAGCAGCTCGGACAGTGTTAATTCACCCCTCCACTTT. This sequence encodes CASSSDSVNSPLHF. The chain recombines TRBV12-3 or TRBV12-4 with TRBJ1-6; D possibly corresponds to TRBD1 (6 bases). The V end lost 6 bases, the J end lost 6 bases, and 12 bases lay between the germline ends. The length of the CDR3 is 14 residues.

The rearrangement links TRBV20-1 to TRBJ1-2; 8 nucleotides line up with TRBD1. This CDR3 has 11 amino acids. V was pared by 3 bases and J by 6 bases, with 0 bases of the junction left unmatched. The germline V gene encodes CDR1 DFQATT and CDR2 SNEGSKA (reference sequence). This CDR3 reads CSARDRDGYTF. CDR3 DNA sequence: TGCAGTGCTAGGGACAGGGATGGCTACACCTTC.

There are a few counts of this clonotype. This chain uses TRBV5-1 with TRBJ2-2; either TRBD1 or TRBD2 may fit D (5 bases each). Per the germline V gene, CDR1 is SGHRS and CDR2 is YFSETQ. The ends were cut back, 5 bases at V and 0 bases at J, with 17 bases in the middle. This CDR3 has 17 amino acids. CDR3 nucleotides: TGCGCCAGCAGTTTCGGGACGCGAGGCGCGAACACCGGGGAGCTGTTTTTT. Its translation is CASSFGTRGANTGELFF.

There are a few counts of this clonotype. The rearrangement joins TRBV7-3 to TRBJ1-2; 8 bases map to TRBD1. After removal of 5 bases from V and 2 bases from J, the junction contained 4 bases not matched to a gene. This CDR3 has 14 amino acids. Germline assignment: CDR1 SGHTA and CDR2 FQGTGA. DNA for the CDR3: TGTGCCAGCAGCCCGGCAGGGGGCAACTATGGCTACACCTTC. Encoded protein: CASSPAGGNYGYTF.

The rearrangement links TRBV11-1 to TRBJ2-6; 9 bases agree with TRBD1. Germline assignment: CDR1 SGHAT and CDR2 FQDESV (reference sequence). The CDR3 length is 19 residues. V lost 3 bases to trimming and J lost 0 bases; unmatched junction nucleotides: 9. CDR3 bases: TGTGCCAGCAGCTTTGGGTGGGACAGGGACAGCTCTGGGGCCAACGTCCTGACTTTC. It is translated as CASSFGWDRDSSGANVLTF.

This chain uses TRBV29-1 with TRBJ2-1; D gene ambiguous. V lost 4 bases and J 4 bases, leaving 5 bases between the germline ends. This CDR3 is built from 11 residues. Germline-derived CDR1 and CDR2 are SQVTM and ANQGSEA. The CDR3 nucleotides are TGCAGCGTTGTGTTTTACAATGAGCAGTTCTTC. This sequence encodes CSVVFYNEQFF.

The chain joins TRBV5-1 to TRBJ2-5, with 11 positions matching TRBD2. Germline V CDR1 and CDR2: SGHRS, YFSETQ. The CDR3 is made up of 14 amino acids. The trim removed 2 bases at V and 5 bases at J, leaving 2 bases unmatched. CDR3: CASSLLAGDETQYF. DNA of the CDR3: TGCGCCAGCAGCTTACTAGCGGGAGACGAGACCCAGTACTTC.

This sequence joins TRBV4-1 and TRBJ1-3; D gene ambiguous. Germline V gene sequence: CDR1 MGHRA, CDR2 YSYEKL. The V and J ends lost 4 bases and 5 bases respectively, with 18 bases between them. This CDR3 is 16 amino acids long. This CDR3 is CASSRYGRQDRNTIYF. DNA for the CDR3: TGCGCCAGCAGCCGCTATGGACGGCAAGACAGAAACACCATATATTTT.

A word on this clonotype: Germline and junction disagree at one end, which may indicate a read error. CDR3 amino acids: CASRPGSSSNTEAFF. The CDR3 DNA sequence: TGTGCCTCCAGGCCGGGCAGCTCATCGAACACTGAAGCTTTCTTT. J is TRBJ1-1 and V is TRBV15; unclear D gene. Germline CDR1 LNHNV, CDR2 YYDKDF (reference sequence). This CDR3 spans 15 amino acids.

The chain is built from TRBV18 and TRBJ2-7, with a tentative D call TRBD2 (5 bases). The CDR3 spans 14 residues. CDR1 KGHSH and CDR2 LQKENI come from the germline V gene. V gave up 3 bases and J gave up 0 bases, with 9 bases separating them. The CDR3 sequence is CASSPPGNSYEQYF. The CDR3 DNA sequence: TGTGCCAGCTCACCTCCGGGAAACTCCTACGAGCAGTACTTC. Based on the CDR3 plus reference TRBV18 and TRBJ2-7, the full variable domain is NAGVMQNPRHLVRRRGQEARLRCSPMKGHSHVYWYRQLPEEGLKFMVYLQKENIIDESGMPKERFSAEFPKEGPSILRIQQVVRGDSAAYFCASSPPGNSYEQYFGPGTRLTVT.

The chain joins TRBV24-1 to TRBJ1-5; D might be TRBD1 (5 bases). Per germline, CDR1 KGHDR and CDR2 SFDVKD. The CDR3 length is 16 residues. Trimming removed 4 bases from V and 3 bases from J, with 15 bases in between. This CDR3 is CATSEGGRNFNQPQHF. The CDR3 DNA is TGTGCCACCAGTGAGGGGGGACGAAATTTCAATCAGCCCCAGCATTTT.

This clonotype was observed many times. The chain couples TRBV20-1 to TRBJ2-1; D not certain. V was cut by 1 base and J by 4 bases, with 14 bases left in between. CDR1 and CDR2 (germline): DFQATT, SNEGSKA (reference sequence). The CDR3 is 15 amino acids. The CDR3 region is CSARGAAQYYNEQFF. CDR3 nucleotide sequence: TGCAGTGCTAGAGGCGCGGCCCAATATTACAATGAGCAGTTCTTC.

The chain links TRBV28 to TRBJ2-1; TRBD2 matches 10 bases. This CDR3 is built from 16 residues. Per germline, CDR1 MDHEN and CDR2 SYDVKM. V was clipped by 7 bases and J by 12 bases; unmatched bases: 18. The CDR3 bases are TGTGCCAGCACCGCAGCTCTAGCGGGAGAAATGGTAATGCAGTTCTTC. Protein product: CASTAALAGEMVMQFF. Based on the CDR3 plus reference TRBV28 and TRBJ2-1, the full variable domain is DVKVTQSSRYLVKRTGEKVFLECVQDMDHENMFWYRQDPGLGLRLIYFSYDVKMKEKGDIPEGYSVSREKKERFSLILESASTNQTSMYLCASTAALAGEMVMQFFGPGTRLTVL.